This T cell receptor (beta chain) appears in the sequencing data of a study of OX40 agonist ivuxolimab in advanced cancers. A note on the overall study: Ivuxolimab was an agonistic, fully human IgG2 monoclonal antibody directed against OX40 (CD134), a costimulatory receptor. Intravenous ivuxolimab was administered to patients every 2 weeks at six dose levels: 0.01, 0.1, 0.3, 1.5, 3 and 10 mg/kg. Among the roughly 52 dose-escalation patients, some 20 had hepatocellular carcinoma, about 15 melanoma, 9 renal cell carcinoma and 9 head and neck cancer. The dose-escalation cohort was over 70% male with a mean age of approximately 60 years, ranging from roughly 20 to 85. Patients were allowed to have had prior anti-PD-1, anti-PD-L1 or anti-CTLA-4 therapy, and 30% to 40% of the dose-escalation patients had been treated with checkpoint inhibitors. Three dose-escalation patients achieved partial responses, one with hepatocellular carcinoma and two with cutaneous melanoma. The purpose of peripheral TCRbeta sequencing was to test whether ivuxolimab changed TCR sequence diversity and led to clonal T-cell expansion. The monotherapy dose-escalation portion (N ≈ 50 patients) of the phase I ivuxolimab trial is reported in the paper. Study-wide conclusions, independent of this receptor: In partial responders in the 0.1-3.0 mg/kg groups, normalized peripheral clonal expansion was found to be among the lowest, especially among CD8+ T cells. Low levels of normalized T-cell clonal expansion were also seen in some nonresponding patients. The antigen specificity of the peripheral T cells that underwent clonal expansion was not determined. After ivuxolimab, CD8+ T cells had more expanded clones than CD4+ T cells on average. At doses of 0.1 to 3.0 mg/kg, clonal expansion of both CD4+ and CD8+ T cells in blood was seen between baseline and week 6.

Of note for this clone: Its antigen target is currently unknown. Base qualities were left out, and no much larger clone turns up one base away.

Per the germline V gene, SGHDT is the CDR1 and YYEEEE is the CDR2. Trimming takes 0 bases from V and 7 bases from J, and the germline ends sit 8 bases apart. The CDR3 runs 12 amino acids, cysteine and valine included. The read is trimmed to its CDR3 DNA, 36 bases read in frame from base 1. Genomic DNA was isolated from the sorted cells so that the TCRbeta CDR3 region could be sequenced. TCRbeta CDR3 regions were sequenced using the immunoSEQ Assay. Not all clones reach the TCRdb copy of this immuneACCESS table, which keeps in-frame sequences only. Checked studies attribute under half of the gap to unresolved V genes and leave the rest unexplained. The sample records about 79,000 clones, less than 95% of which are singletons. About 0.35% of the sample is taken by the ten largest. Patients with a history of autoimmune disease or receiving systemic immunosuppression were excluded from the trial. In every dose cohort, peripheral blood was drawn for TCR sequencing at baseline, cycle 4 day 1, and cycle 7 day 1. Samples were obtained from an open-label, multicenter, first-in-human phase I dose-escalation trial of ivuxolimab. Adults with locally advanced or metastatic melanoma, renal cell, hepatocellular, or head and neck squamous cell carcinoma were enrolled in the trial. Before TCR sequencing, CD4+ and CD8+ T cells were separately sorted from peripheral blood.

The clonotype was recovered from an adult with an advanced solid tumor such as melanoma, head and neck, liver or kidney cancer. Sequenced material: CD4+ or CD8+ T cells sorted from blood, taken in a trial of the OX40 agonist ivuxolimab. The sequence joins TRBV5-6 to TRBJ2-7, with the D gene not clear enough to name. In nucleotide form, the sequence is TGTGCCAGCAGCTTGGGGTTCAGGGAGCAGTACGTC. It codes for CASSLGFREQYV.